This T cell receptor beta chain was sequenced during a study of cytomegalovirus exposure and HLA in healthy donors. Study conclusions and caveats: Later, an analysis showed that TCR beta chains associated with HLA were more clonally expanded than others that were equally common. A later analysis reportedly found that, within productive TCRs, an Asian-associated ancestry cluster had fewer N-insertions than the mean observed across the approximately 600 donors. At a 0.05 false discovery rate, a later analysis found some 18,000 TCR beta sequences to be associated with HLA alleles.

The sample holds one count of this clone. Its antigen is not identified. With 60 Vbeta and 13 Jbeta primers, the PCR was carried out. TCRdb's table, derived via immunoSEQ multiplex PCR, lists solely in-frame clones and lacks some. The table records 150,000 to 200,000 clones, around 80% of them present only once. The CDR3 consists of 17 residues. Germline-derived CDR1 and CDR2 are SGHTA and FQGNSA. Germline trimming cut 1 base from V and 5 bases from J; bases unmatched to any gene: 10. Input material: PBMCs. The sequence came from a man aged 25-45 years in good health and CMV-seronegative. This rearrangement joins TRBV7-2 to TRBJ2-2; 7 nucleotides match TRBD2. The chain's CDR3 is CASSLGVWLGGTGELFF. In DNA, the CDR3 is TGTGCCAGCAGCTTAGGGGTTTGGCTCGGGGGGACCGGGGAGCTGTTTTTT.